One sample yielded the 28 T cell receptor beta chains listed below, sequenced in a study of T cell clonotyping in hematopoietic cell transplantation. Generated by immunoSEQ multiplex PCR, the TCRdb table keeps only in-frame clones and is missing some. The sample lists roughly 13,000 clones, approximately 97% occurring once. The source was peripheral blood mononuclear cells, collected 30 days after allogeneic stem cell transplant. The source of these receptors is a female patient aged 50-65 years who had an allogeneic stem cell transplant from an unrelated donor, so T cells may come from the graft donor. Some clones in this sample may be carry-over from other donors' samples.

This chain uses TRBV13 with TRBJ1-1, with 7 nucleotides matching TRBD1. V lost 6 bases to trimming and J lost 0 bases; unmatched junction nucleotides: 4. Germline V gene data show CDR1 as PRHDT and CDR2 as FYEKMQ (reference sequence). The CDR3 has 14 residues. DNA of the CDR3: TGTGCCAGCAGACGGACAGGATTGAACACTGAAGCTTTCTTT. Its protein product is CASRRTGLNTEAFF.

CDR3 protein: CASSLVPHSGNTIYF. The CDR3 DNA sequence: TGTGCCAGCAGCTTGGTCCCCCACTCTGGAAACACCATATATTTT. The V and J genes are TRBV5-6 and TRBJ1-3; D not resolved. The germline V gene has CDR1 SGHDT and CDR2 YYEEEE. This CDR3 has 15 amino acids. Deletions cut 0 bases from V and 0 bases from J, with 7 bases between.

V and J are TRBV10-3 and TRBJ2-3; D is undetermined. Germline V gene data show CDR1 as ENHRY and CDR2 as SYGVKD. The CDR3 contains 12 residues. V lost 2 bases to trimming and J lost 4 bases, with 4 bases between them. CDR3 amino acids: CAISEAPDTQYF. The CDR3 DNA reads as TGTGCCATCAGTGAGGCCCCAGATACGCAGTATTTT.

The chain joins TRBV2 to TRBJ1-6; maybe TRBD1 (5 bases). This CDR3 comprises 17 residues. V was shortened by 2 bases and J by 6 bases, with 17 bases between the two germline ends. Germline loops: CDR1 SNHLY, CDR2 FYNNEI. Here the CDR3 DNA reads TGTGCCAGCAGTGAATTAAGTGGGGGAATGGGTAATTCACCCCTCCACTTT. It codes for CASSELSGGMGNSPLHF.

The V gene is TRBV30, the J gene TRBJ1-3; D is perhaps TRBD1 (5 bases). Germline V gives CDR1 GTSNPN, CDR2 SVGIG (reference sequence). The V and J ends lost 2 bases and 8 bases respectively, with 10 bases between them. The CDR3 is made up of 12 amino acids. In DNA form, the CDR3 reads TGTGCCTGGAGTAGTGTGGGGGACACCATATATTTT. Translation: CAWSSVGDTIYF.

The genes are TRBV9 and TRBJ1-5; D is possibly TRBD1 (5 bases). CDR1 and CDR2 (germline): SGDLS, YYNGEE. This CDR3 region has 14 residues. Trimming shortened V by 0 bases and J by 4 bases, and 8 bases separated the two germline ends. DNA of the CDR3: TGTGCCAGCAGCGTAGACGGGGGAAATCAGCCCCAGCATTTT. Its translation: CASSVDGGNQPQHF.

This clone was observed once. The chain carries TRBV10-1 and TRBJ1-1; the D gene is possibly TRBD1 (6 bases). This CDR3 spans 15 amino acids. Trimming removed 2 bases from V and 5 bases from J, with 15 bases in between. Germline V gene sequence: CDR1 WNHNN, CDR2 SYGVQD (reference sequence). CDR3 loop: CASSEGGGRWTEAFF. The CDR3 DNA reads as TGCGCCAGCAGTGAGGGGGGGGGCAGATGGACTGAAGCTTTCTTT.

The J gene is TRBJ1-4, the V gene TRBV4-1, with 7 positions matching TRBD1. V lost 1 base to trimming and J lost 4 bases; unmatched junction nucleotides: 3. CDR3 length: 15 amino acids. Germline CDR1 MGHRA, CDR2 YSYEKL. CDR3 in DNA: TGCGCCAGCAGCCAAGCAGGGGGAGGTAATGAAAAACTGTTTTTT. This encodes CASSQAGGGNEKLFF.

This clone was recorded a few times. The V gene is TRBV7-9, the J gene TRBJ2-7; D tentatively reads TRBD1 or TRBD2 (5 bases each). Germline CDR1 is SEHNR and CDR2 is FQNEAQ (reference sequence). The CDR3 is made up of 14 amino acids. V was cut by 4 bases and J by 7 bases, with 17 bases left in between. CDR3 amino acids: CASSSRDGQREQYF. CDR3 sequence (DNA): TGTGCCAGCAGCTCCCGGGACGGACAACGGGAGCAGTACTTC.

The V gene is TRBV11-2, the J gene TRBJ2-2; 9 positions match TRBD1. Germline CDR1 reads SGHAT; CDR2 reads FQNNGV. CDR3 length: 15 residues. Unmatched junction bases numbered 5, after V lost 5 bases and J lost 4 bases. CDR3 loop: CASSQPGQGTGELFF. DNA for the CDR3: TGTGCCAGCAGCCAACCGGGACAGGGCACCGGGGAGCTGTTTTTT.

This rearrangement joins TRBV6-1 to TRBJ1-6; 8 bases agree with TRBD1. V shed 4 bases, J shed 5 bases, and the junction held 13 bases outside the gene matches. There are 18 residues in the CDR3. The germline V gene encodes CDR1 MNHNS and CDR2 SASEGT. Written as DNA, the CDR3 is TGTGCCAGCAGTGCACCATTTTCGACAGGGGCCGATAATTCACCCCTCCACTTT. Protein sequence: CASSAPFSTGADNSPLHF.

This clone was picked up one time. The chain joins TRBV5-1 to TRBJ1-4; no reliable D call. CDR1 is SGHRS and CDR2 is YFSETQ in the germline V gene. The CDR3 extends over 15 amino acids. V lost 4 bases, J lost 4 bases, and 14 bases lay in between. In nucleotides, the CDR3 is TGCGCCAGCAGCCCCGGAGGCGGGGTTAATGAAAAACTGTTTTTT. Protein: CASSPGGGVNEKLFF.

The chain employs TRBV15 and TRBJ2-7; 7 positions match TRBD2. CDR3 length: 15 amino acids. Germline V gene sequence: CDR1 LNHNV, CDR2 YYDKDF (reference sequence). V was pared by 0 bases and J by 2 bases, with 4 bases of the junction left unmatched. CDR3 residues: CATSRDPAGPYEQYF. As DNA, the CDR3 is TGTGCCACCAGCAGAGATCCAGCGGGGCCCTACGAGCAGTACTTC.

The V and J genes are TRBV5-6 and TRBJ2-3, with a weak D call TRBD2 (5 bases). The CDR3 extends over 16 amino acids. Between the trimmed V and J ends, which lost 4 bases and 2 bases, there was a span of 17 bases. Germline CDR1 is SGHDT and CDR2 is YYEEEE. The CDR3 coding sequence is TGTGCCAGCAGCCCCCTCCTGGGAGAGTACACAGATACGCAGTATTTT. It yields the protein CASSPLLGEYTDTQYF. Combining the CDR3 with reference TRBV5-6 and TRBJ2-3 gives the whole variable domain DAGVTQSPTHLIKTRGQQVTLRCSPKSGHDTVSWYQQALGQGPQFIFQYYEEEERQRGNFPDRFSGHQFPNYSSELNVNALLLGDSALYLCASSPLLGEYTDTQYFGPGTRLTVL.

The J gene is TRBJ1-1, the V gene TRBV6-5; D is possibly TRBD1 (5 bases). V was pared by 5 bases and J by 4 bases, with 11 bases between. This CDR3 has 13 amino acids. Germline V lookup: CDR1 MNHEY, CDR2 SVGAGI. The CDR3 loop reads CASSLGVRTEAFF. The DNA for the CDR3 is TGTGCCAGCAGTCTAGGGGTTCGCACTGAAGCTTTCTTT.

This rearrangement joins TRBV20-1 to TRBJ1-1; unclear D gene. Germline V gene data show CDR1 as DFQATT and CDR2 as SNEGSKA (reference sequence). Between the trimmed V and J ends, which lost 6 bases and 9 bases, there was a span of 11 bases. The CDR3 runs to 10 residues. The CDR3 region has the DNA TGCAGTGCCCGGAGGGCGAAAGCTTTCTTT. Protein sequence: CSARRAKAFF.

Details on this clone: The junction departs from germline at one end; a sequencing error may be responsible. The chain combines TRBV6-5 with TRBJ2-4; possible D gene TRBD2, 6 bases. The CDR3 contains 14 residues. Germline V gene lookup returns CDR1 MNHEY and CDR2 SVGAGI. The CDR3 reads CASSRGGRGNIQYF. DNA of the CDR3: TGTGCCAGCAGTAGGGGAGGCCGGGGGAACATCCAGTACTTC.

The gene calls are TRBV4-1 and TRBJ2-3, with D unclear. The CDR3 contains 16 residues. Trimming left V 1 base short and J 6 bases short, with 17 bases between. Germline CDR1 reads MGHRA; CDR2 reads YSYEKL. CDR3 sequence reads: CASSQVGRSVGDTQYF. The CDR3 region has the DNA TGCGCCAGCAGCCAAGTTGGACGCTCCGTCGGGGATACGCAGTATTTT.

The CDR3 DNA sequence: TGTGCCAGCAGTTACTCTCTCCGGACAGGGACCGGGGAGCTGTTTTTT. This codes for CASSYSLRTGTGELFF. V usage is TRBV6-5 and J usage is TRBJ2-2; the match to TRBD1 covers 8 bases. After removal of 0 bases from V and 5 bases from J, the junction contained 5 bases not matched to a gene. CDR1 and CDR2 from the germline V gene are MNHEY and SVGAGI. CDR3 length equals 16 residues.

This sequence joins TRBV30 and TRBJ1-1, with a possible D match to TRBD1 (6 bases). Trimming took off 4 bases at V and 4 bases at J, with 10 bases between the two ends. This CDR3 spans 12 amino acids. CDR1 and CDR2 from the germline V gene are GTSNPN and SVGIG (reference sequence). The CDR3 nucleotides are TGTGCCTGGAACACACAGGGCACTGAAGCTTTCTTT. Its translation is CAWNTQGTEAFF.

This clone showed up just once. V and J are TRBV28 and TRBJ2-7, with D maybe TRBD1 (6 bases). CDR1 and CDR2 from the germline V gene are MDHEN and SYDVKM. The CDR3 length is 13 residues. Trimming stripped 7 bases from V and 4 bases from J, with 14 bases between. CDR3 residues: CASIKRGKYEQYF. The CDR3 bases are TGTGCCAGCATCAAAAGGGGGAAGTACGAGCAGTACTTC.

This clone has a handful of counts. The chain is built from TRBV6-4 and TRBJ1-6; D call uncertain. CDR3 size: 14 residues. Looked up from germline, CDR1 is MRHNA and CDR2 is SNTAGT. V was pared by 2 bases and J by 7 bases, with 9 bases between. The CDR3 DNA reads TGTGCCAGCAGTGACGGGCAGGACAATTCACCCCTCCACTTT. Residues: CASSDGQDNSPLHF.

CDR3 amino acids: CASSLRTDNSPLHF. The CDR3 coding sequence is TGTGCCAGCAGCTTAAGGACCGATAATTCACCCCTCCACTTT. The chain uses TRBV7-3 and TRBJ1-6; D call uncertain. This CDR3 has 14 residues. The germline gives CDR1 SGHTA, CDR2 FQGTGA. V was trimmed by 1 base and J by 5 bases, leaving 6 bases between them. The full variable domain, its missing parts supplied by reference TRBV7-3 and TRBJ1-6, is GAGVSQTPSNKVTEKGKYVELRCDPISGHTALYWYRQSLGQGPEFLIYFQGTGAADDSGLPNDRFFAVRPEGSVSTLKIQRTERGDSAVYLCASSLRTDNSPLHFGNGTRLTVT.

This CDR3 is CASRPLRTQNQPQHF. In nucleotides, the CDR3 is TGCGCCAGCAGGCCCCTTAGGACACAAAATCAGCCCCAGCATTTT. J is TRBJ1-5 and V is TRBV23-1, with D perhaps matching TRBD1 (5 bases). TRBV23-1 is classed as an ORF, of uncertain function. V was shortened by 6 bases and J by 4 bases, with 16 bases between the two germline ends. CDR3 length: 15 amino acids.

The genes are TRBV30 and TRBJ2-3; 7 bases fit TRBD2. This CDR3 spans 15 amino acids. V was pared by 5 bases and J by 0 bases, with 8 bases of the junction left unmatched. Germline CDR1 GTSNPN, CDR2 SVGIG (reference sequence). Here the CDR3 reads CAWGGLLPSTDTQYF. The CDR3, as DNA: TGTGCCTGGGGGGGACTACTTCCTAGCACAGATACGCAGTATTTT.

The rearrangement links TRBV7-2 to TRBJ2-7, with TRBD1 as a possible D gene (6 bases). With 1 base removed from V and 2 bases from J, the gap between germline ends came to 12 bases. Per the germline V gene, CDR1 is SGHTA and CDR2 is FQGNSA. CDR3 size: 15 residues. CDR3 nucleotide sequence: TGTGCCAGCAGCTTAGGTGGGGGCATAACCTACGAGCAGTACTTC. It codes for CASSLGGGITYEQYF.

CDR3 in amino acids: CASSLVGSPYNEQFF. The CDR3 coding sequence is TGTGCCAGCAGCTTAGTAGGGTCTCCCTACAATGAGCAGTTCTTC. The V and J genes are TRBV11-2 and TRBJ2-1, with D uncertain. V was trimmed by 1 base and J by 2 bases, leaving 9 bases between them. In germline, CDR1 is SGHAT, CDR2 FQNNGV. This CDR3 region has 15 residues.

The gene calls are TRBV10-3 and TRBJ1-1; D not certain. CDR3 size: 14 residues. V gave up 4 bases and J gave up 1 base, with 10 bases separating them. The germline V gene encodes CDR1 ENHRY and CDR2 SYGVKD. This CDR3 reads CAISARTKNTEAFF. The CDR3 bases are TGTGCCATCAGTGCCCGCACTAAGAACACTGAAGCTTTCTTT.